This entry lists 20 T cell receptor beta chains sequenced from one sample in a study of low-dose radiotherapy and immunotherapy resistance in tumors (dated by TCRdb to between 2021 and 2022). The sample's time point label, decoded: before trial treatment. The instrument given in TCRdb is Illumina HiSeq 2500. First-strand cDNA was synthesized using Superscript III and a set of TRAV- and TRBV-specific primers, so that both TCRalpha and TCRbeta chains were covered. A roughly 20-cycle PCR with Phusion amplified the TCRs, pairing a constant-region primer with the adapter that was attached to the V primers. TCRdb itself trimmed the public reads at Q25 with fastp, ran MiXCR and retained productive beta chains. All rows with the same CDR3 protein become a single entry with the most common DNA and genes. This sample holds fewer than 90,000 distinct CDR3 sequences; 18% were observed only once. Over 4.5% of the sample goes to the ten largest clones.

The sample here was PBMCs, taken before treatment. All receptors derive from a male donor with prostate cancer.

This clonotype was seen ten or more times. The chain couples TRBV2 to TRBJ2-7; D tentatively fits TRBD1 or TRBD2 (5 bases each). The V gene's germline CDR1 is SNHLY and CDR2 FYNNEI. This CDR3 comprises 12 residues. V lost 8 bases to trimming and J lost 1 base, with 9 bases between them. The CDR3 sequence is CASGDHSYEQYF. DNA for the CDR3: TGTGCCAGCGGGGACCATTCCTACGAGCAGTACTTC.

This clonotype has a count of ten or more. The chain couples TRBV12-3 or TRBV12-4 to TRBJ2-7; D tentatively fits TRBD1 or TRBD2 (6 bases each). This CDR3 contains 15 residues. Deletions cut 5 bases from V and 0 bases from J, with 14 bases between. The CDR3 DNA follows: TGTGCCAGCAGTAGAAGGGGGGCGAGCTCCTACGAGCAGTACTTC. Translating gives CASSRRGASSYEQYF.

The table lists this clonotype with many counts. This rearrangement joins TRBV29-1 to TRBJ1-2; perhaps TRBD1 as D (6 bases). Germline V lookup: CDR1 SQVTM, CDR2 ANQGSEA. V was shortened by 4 bases and J by 4 bases, with 16 bases between the two germline ends. The CDR3 has 14 amino acids. In nucleotides, the CDR3 is TGCAGCGTTGGAGATCGGGGGCAAGGCTATGGCTACACCTTC. Protein: CSVGDRGQGYGYTF.

This clonotype was seen many times. The junction and the germline gene differ at one end; a read error may be behind it. The chain carries TRBV7-7 and TRBJ2-5, with D tentatively TRBD1 or TRBD2 (5 bases each). Germline V gene lookup returns CDR1 SSHAT and CDR2 FNYEAQ (reference sequence). The CDR3 runs to 15 residues. The CDR3 spells CASSPGRVAQETQYF. DNA of the CDR3: TGTGCTAGCAGCCCGGGACGCGTGGCCCAAGAGACCCAGTACTTC.

The CDR3 loop is CASSLMGAETQYF. In DNA form, the CDR3 reads TGCGCCAGCAGCTTAATGGGGGCAGAGACCCAGTACTTC. The chain joins TRBV5-1 to TRBJ2-5; D perhaps matches TRBD1 (6 bases). CDR3 size: 13 residues. Germline loops: CDR1 SGHRS, CDR2 YFSETQ. Trimming cost V 2 bases and J 4 bases, with 9 bases left between them. Full variable domain (outside the CDR3, taken from reference TRBV5-1 and TRBJ2-5): KAGVTQTPRYLIKTRGQQVTLSCSPISGHRSVSWYQQTPGQGLQFLFEYFSETQRNKGNFPGRFSGRQFSNSRSEMNVSTLELGDSALYLCASSLMGAETQYFGPGTRLLVL.

This clonotype has ten or more counts. This sequence joins TRBV3-1 and TRBJ2-1; D not certain. Trimming shortened V by 1 base and J by 6 bases, and 10 bases separated the two germline ends. The CDR3 is made up of 14 amino acids. The germline gives CDR1 LGHDT, CDR2 YNNKEL (reference sequence). The CDR3 spells CASSQGGRINEQFF. The CDR3 DNA sequence: TGTGCCAGCAGCCAAGGCGGACGCATCAATGAGCAGTTCTTC.

The chain employs TRBV4-3 and TRBJ1-2, with TRBD1 matching over 8 bases. CDR3 length equals 16 residues. V lost 4 bases and J lost 4; bases outside the gene matches: 11. The germline CDR1 and CDR2 sequences are LGHNA and YSLEER. The CDR3 loop reads CASSLGTGLMVYGYTF. In nucleotides, the CDR3 is TGCGCCAGCAGCCTCGGGACAGGCCTAATGGTCTATGGCTACACCTTC.

This clonotype has a count of ten or more. The gene calls are TRBV20-1 and TRBJ2-7; 8 bases line up with TRBD2. Germline loops: CDR1 DFQATT, CDR2 SNEGSKA (reference sequence). After removal of 5 bases from V and 3 bases from J, the junction contained 12 bases not matched to a gene. There are 15 residues in the CDR3. CDR3 sequence: CSAPRGGGEGYEQYF. The CDR3 coding sequence is TGCAGTGCTCCTCGGGGGGGCGGGGAGGGCTACGAGCAGTACTTC.

This clonotype was detected many times. CDR3: CASSHGTAQPQHF. The CDR3, as DNA: TGTGCCAGCAGCCACGGGACCGCTCAGCCCCAGCATTTT. The chain combines TRBV3-1 with TRBJ1-5, with D perhaps TRBD1 (5 bases). This CDR3 contains 13 residues. Germline-derived CDR1 and CDR2 are LGHDT and YNNKEL (reference sequence). The V gene lost 3 bases and the J gene lost 6 bases, with 9 bases spanning the gap.

This clonotype appeared many times. The chain carries TRBV20-1 and TRBJ1-5; D gene unclear. Trimming took 4 bases from V and 0 from J, leaving 10 bases between them. Germline loops: CDR1 DFQATT, CDR2 SNEGSKA (reference sequence). This CDR3 has 14 amino acids. CDR3 coding DNA: TGCAGTGCTAAGCCCGCGGATAGCAATCAGCCCCAGCATTTT. Its translation: CSAKPADSNQPQHF.

This clonotype was seen ten or more times. This chain uses TRBV28 with TRBJ1-2; no definite D call. The CDR3 is 12 amino acids. Trimming left V 4 bases short and J 11 bases short, with 14 bases between. Germline-derived CDR1 and CDR2 are MDHEN and SYDVKM. The CDR3 spells CASSSLTGLYTF. The CDR3 nucleotides are TGTGCCAGCAGTTCGCTTACGGGCCTTTACACCTTC.

There are many counts of this clonotype. One junction end does not reproduce the germline sequence, and a read error may be involved. The rearrangement joins TRBV13 to TRBJ2-5; TRBD1 agrees at 7 bases. The CDR3 consists of 13 residues. Germline CDR1 reads PRHDT; CDR2 reads FYEKMQ (reference sequence). CDR3 in amino acids: CATSFRGQETQYF. Here the CDR3 DNA reads TGTGCCACCAGCTTCAGGGGGCAAGAGACCCAGTACTTC.

This clonotype was recorded many times. The gene calls are TRBV29-1 and TRBJ2-1; the match to TRBD2 covers 13 bases. The CDR3 runs to 19 residues. Germline V CDR1 and CDR2: SQVTM, ANQGSEA. With 7 bases clipped from V and 3 bases from J, the junction kept 18 bases outside the gene matches. DNA of the CDR3: TGCAGCGCTCACCACAGGGCCCGACTAGCGGGAGGCTTCTACAATGAGCAGTTCTTC. The encoded protein is CSAHHRARLAGGFYNEQFF.

This clonotype was seen at least ten times. This chain uses TRBV5-1 with TRBJ2-5; 8 bases agree with TRBD2. V lost 4 bases, J lost 5 bases, and 16 bases stayed unmatched. The CDR3 consists of 17 residues. Germline V gene lookup returns CDR1 SGHRS and CDR2 YFSETQ. CDR3 sequence reads: CASSPRGQAGDGETQYF. CDR3 sequence (DNA): TGCGCCAGCAGCCCCCGGGGCCAAGCGGGAGACGGGGAGACCCAGTACTTC.

This clonotype was detected a few times. CDR3 in amino acids: CASRGASYEQYF. The CDR3 DNA follows: TGTGCCAGCAGGGGGGCCTCCTACGAGCAGTACTTC. The chain employs TRBV6-6 and TRBJ2-7, with a tentative D call TRBD1 (6 bases). The CDR3 is 12 residues long. V lost 6 bases, J lost 0 bases, and 6 bases lay in between. Per germline, CDR1 MNHNY and CDR2 SVGAGI (reference sequence).

As regards this clonotype: This sequence is one base from a far larger clone and is likely a read error. The chain couples TRBV6-1 to TRBJ2-7; TRBD1 matches at 7 bases. Germline values: CDR1 MNHNS, CDR2 SASEGT. There are 13 residues in the CDR3. CDR3 amino acids: CASSNHRGYEKYF. CDR3 coding DNA: TGTGCCAGCAGTAATCACAGGGGCTACGAGAAGTACTTC.

This clonotype has at least ten counts. This chain joins TRBV28 and TRBJ2-7; unclear D gene. Germline values: CDR1 MDHEN, CDR2 SYDVKM. The CDR3 totals 14 residues. With 4 bases removed from V and 2 bases from J, the gap between germline ends came to 12 bases. The CDR3 coding sequence is TGTGCCAGCAGTTCCCTCGGCAGACCCTACGAGCAGTACTTC. It codes for CASSSLGRPYEQYF.

This clonotype came up many times. The chain uses TRBV25-1 and TRBJ2-3; TRBD2 matches at 7 bases. The CDR3 consists of 15 residues. Germline CDR1 reads MGHDK; CDR2 reads SYGVNS. V was pared by 2 bases and J by 0 bases, with 2 bases of the junction left unmatched. CDR3 sequence reads: CASSESGTSTDTQYF. The CDR3 DNA reads as TGTGCCAGCAGTGAAAGCGGGACTAGCACAGATACGCAGTATTTT.

This clonotype was seen many times. The rearrangement links TRBV7-9 to TRBJ2-5; the match to TRBD2 covers 9 bases. Trimming at V came to 5 bases and at J to 4 bases, leaving 8 bases not matched to a gene. Looked up from germline, CDR1 is SEHNR and CDR2 is FQNEAQ (reference sequence). The CDR3 runs 15 residues. The CDR3 spells CASSAGTSRRETQYF. The CDR3 DNA sequence: TGTGCCAGCAGCGCCGGGACTAGCCGTCGAGAGACCCAGTACTTC.

This clonotype was seen repeatedly, ten times or more. This rearrangement joins TRBV20-1 to TRBJ2-1; 9 bases agree with TRBD2. This CDR3 has 15 amino acids. Losses at the gene ends were 5 bases for V and 0 bases for J; bases not matched to a gene: 5. Germline CDR1 DFQATT, CDR2 SNEGSKA (reference sequence). The CDR3 reads CSAQVAGASYNEQFF. CDR3 DNA sequence: TGCAGTGCTCAAGTAGCGGGGGCCTCCTACAATGAGCAGTTCTTC.